This T cell receptor beta chain was observed in a study of T cell responses to AZD1222 COVID-19 vaccine. Study conclusions and caveats: Clonal diversity may have been underestimated, and the donors were mostly white British, with more females than males. Nearly half of the spike-specific TCRs reportedly recognize variant regions that carry no mutations. Distributed over spike, vaccine-associated CD4 TCRs predominated at 160-218 and 743-854. Sampling captured repertoires only after the peak T cell response.

Assay: immunoSEQ multiplex PCR; the TCRdb copy retains only in-frame clones and omits some. The sample includes around 120,000 clones, around 93% of them seen just once. In regard to this clone: Its antigen is undetermined.

Sequencing was performed on peripheral blood, taken 28 days after the second AZD1222 dose. The receptor was derived from an adult who received the AZD1222 COVID-19 vaccine.

The CDR3: CASSIRQGVYEQYF. In DNA form, the CDR3 reads TGTGCCAGCAGCATACGCCAGGGGGTATACGAGCAGTACTTC. The chain combines TRBV27 with TRBJ2-7; TRBD1 agrees at 7 bases. The CDR3 spans 14 residues. Trimming took 6 bases from V and 4 from J; bases not matched to a gene: 9. The V gene's germline CDR1 is MNHEY and CDR2 SMNVEV (reference sequence).